This T cell receptor (beta chain) emerged from a study of tumor and adjacent non-tumor tissue in lung cancer. The overall study: Aged roughly 30 to 85 years, patients included 10 men and a handful of women with stage I to III disease.

No cell sorting was done before RNA was extracted from the tissue. Study-wide results and limits: Top 100 clones took a larger repertoire share in normal lung.

The library came from three nested PCR rounds adapted from ARM-PCR protocols. TCRdb used MiXCR to reprocess the multiplex PCR reads, holding one entry per CDR3 protein. The sample includes about 80,000 distinct CDR3 sequences, around 70% seen only once; the top ten take around 13%. This clonotype has more than one count but fewer than ten. Antigen: not known. With a much larger clone just one base away, this may be a read error. The receptor comes from a woman in her 70s with non-small cell lung cancer. Sample: lung tumor tissue.

The CDR3 bases are TGTGCCAGCAGTCTACAGGAGGCTTCCTACGAGCAGTACTTC. This encodes CASSLQEASYEQYF. The chain combines TRBV28 with TRBJ2-7, with D possibly called TRBD1 or TRBD2 (5 bases each). Per the germline V gene, CDR1 is MDHEN and CDR2 is SYDVKM. Trimming left V 5 bases short and J 1 base short, with 12 bases between. The CDR3 is made up of 14 amino acids.